This T cell receptor (beta chain) was profiled in a study of PD-L1 blockade in urothelial cancer. This table comes from immunoSEQ multiplex PCR, and its TCRdb copy is limited to in-frame clones, with some not included. The data show 90,000 to 120,000 clones, about 85% seen once. Material: PBMCs, obtained around atezolizumab (anti-PD-L1) treatment. The sequence came from a man between 50 and 59 years old with urothelial cancer.

CDR3 protein: CASSSPRLAEIYNEQFF. The CDR3 nucleotides are TGTGCCAGCAGTTCCCCGAGACTAGCGGAGATCTACAATGAGCAGTTCTTC. The rearrangement joins TRBV27 to TRBJ2-1, with TRBD2 matching over 9 bases. The CDR3 is 17 residues long. J gave up 3 bases and V 4 bases, and 10 bases lay outside the gene matches. Germline values: CDR1 MNHEY, CDR2 SMNVEV (reference sequence).